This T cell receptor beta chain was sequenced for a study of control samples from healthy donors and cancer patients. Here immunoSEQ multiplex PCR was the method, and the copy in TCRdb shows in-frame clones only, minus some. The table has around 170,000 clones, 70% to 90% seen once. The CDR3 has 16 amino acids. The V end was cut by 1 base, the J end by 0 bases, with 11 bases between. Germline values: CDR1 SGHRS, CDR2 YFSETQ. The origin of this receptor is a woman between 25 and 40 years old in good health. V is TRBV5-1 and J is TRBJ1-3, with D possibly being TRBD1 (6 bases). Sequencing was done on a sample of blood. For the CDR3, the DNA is TGCGCCAGCAGCTTGAACAGGGCTTTCTCTGGAAACACCATATATTTT. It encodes CASSLNRAFSGNTIYF.